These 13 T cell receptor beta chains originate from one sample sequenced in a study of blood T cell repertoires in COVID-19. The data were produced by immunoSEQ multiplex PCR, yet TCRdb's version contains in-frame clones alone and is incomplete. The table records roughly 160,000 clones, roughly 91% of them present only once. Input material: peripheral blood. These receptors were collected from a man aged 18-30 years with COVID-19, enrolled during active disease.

The CDR3 loop reads CSVESVESVLTDTQYF. In DNA, the CDR3 is TGCAGCGTTGAGTCAGTCGAAAGCGTACTCACAGATACGCAGTATTTT. The chain links TRBV29-1 to TRBJ2-3; D is ambiguous. V was shortened by 3 bases and J by 2 bases, with 18 bases between the two germline ends. The CDR3 covers 16 residues. Germline-derived CDR1 and CDR2 are SQVTM and ANQGSEA.

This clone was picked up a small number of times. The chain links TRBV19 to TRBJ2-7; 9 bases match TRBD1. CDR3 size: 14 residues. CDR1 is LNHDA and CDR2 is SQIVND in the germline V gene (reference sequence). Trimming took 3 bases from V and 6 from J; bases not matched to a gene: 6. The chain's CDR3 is CASSMGQGYREQYF. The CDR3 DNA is TGTGCCAGTAGTATGGGACAGGGATATCGCGAGCAGTACTTC. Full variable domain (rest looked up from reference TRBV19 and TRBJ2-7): DGGITQSPKYLFRKEGQNVTLSCEQNLNHDAMYWYRQDPGQGLRLIYYSQIVNDFQKGDIAEGYSVSREKKESFPLTVTSAQKNPTAFYLCASSMGQGYREQYFGPGTRLTVT.

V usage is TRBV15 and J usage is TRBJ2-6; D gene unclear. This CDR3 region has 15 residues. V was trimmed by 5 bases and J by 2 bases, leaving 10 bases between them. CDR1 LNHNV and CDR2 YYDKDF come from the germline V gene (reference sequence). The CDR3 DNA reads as TGTGCCACCAGCCAAATACACGCTGGGGCCAACGTCCTGACTTTC. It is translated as CATSQIHAGANVLTF.

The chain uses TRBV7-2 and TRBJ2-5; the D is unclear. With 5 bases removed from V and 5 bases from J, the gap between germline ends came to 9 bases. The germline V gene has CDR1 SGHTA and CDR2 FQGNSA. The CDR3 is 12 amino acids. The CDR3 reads CASSPGWETQYF. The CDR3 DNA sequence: TGTGCCAGCAGCCCCGGTTGGGAGACCCAGTACTTC.

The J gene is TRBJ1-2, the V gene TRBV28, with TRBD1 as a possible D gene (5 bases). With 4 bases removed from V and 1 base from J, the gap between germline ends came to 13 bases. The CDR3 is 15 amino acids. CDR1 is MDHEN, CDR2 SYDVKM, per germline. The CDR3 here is CASSSSGLFNYGYTF. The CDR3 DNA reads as TGTGCCAGCAGTTCCTCGGGACTTTTTAACTATGGCTACACCTTC.

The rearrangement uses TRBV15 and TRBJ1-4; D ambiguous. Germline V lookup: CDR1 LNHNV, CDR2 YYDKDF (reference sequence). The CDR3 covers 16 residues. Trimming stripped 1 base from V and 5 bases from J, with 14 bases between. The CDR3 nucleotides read TGTGCCACCAGCAGAGCCTTTCCGGGGTCAAATGAAAAACTGTTTTTT. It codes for CATSRAFPGSNEKLFF. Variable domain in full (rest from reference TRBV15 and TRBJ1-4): DAMVIQNPRYQVTQFGKPVTLSCSQTLNHNVMYWYQQKSSQAPKLLFHYYDKDFNNEADTPDNFQSRRPNTSFCFLDIRSPGLGDTAMYLCATSRAFPGSNEKLFFGSGTQLSVL.

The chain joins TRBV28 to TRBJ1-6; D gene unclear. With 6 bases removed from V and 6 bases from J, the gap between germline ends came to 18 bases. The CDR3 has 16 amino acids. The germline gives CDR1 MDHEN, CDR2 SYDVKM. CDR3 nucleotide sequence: TGTGCCAGCAGACCCACATCGGGGATTCCTAATTCACCCCTCCACTTT. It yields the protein CASRPTSGIPNSPLHF. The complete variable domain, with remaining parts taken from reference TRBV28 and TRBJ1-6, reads DVKVTQSSRYLVKRTGEKVFLECVQDMDHENMFWYRQDPGLGLRLIYFSYDVKMKEKGDIPEGYSVSREKKERFSLILESASTNQTSMYLCASRPTSGIPNSPLHFGNGTRLTVT.

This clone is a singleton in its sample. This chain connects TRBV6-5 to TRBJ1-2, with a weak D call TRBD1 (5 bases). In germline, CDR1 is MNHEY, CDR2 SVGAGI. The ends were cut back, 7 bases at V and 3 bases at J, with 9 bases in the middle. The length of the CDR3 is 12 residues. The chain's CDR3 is CASTGPDYGYTF. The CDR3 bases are TGTGCCAGCACAGGGCCCGACTATGGCTACACCTTC.

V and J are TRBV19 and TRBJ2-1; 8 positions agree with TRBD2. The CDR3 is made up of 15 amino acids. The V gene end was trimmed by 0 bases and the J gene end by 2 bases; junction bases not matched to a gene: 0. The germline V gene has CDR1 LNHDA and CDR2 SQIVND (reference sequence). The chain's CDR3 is CASSIEGLAYNEQFF. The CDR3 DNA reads TGTGCCAGTAGTATAGAGGGACTAGCCTACAATGAGCAGTTCTTC.

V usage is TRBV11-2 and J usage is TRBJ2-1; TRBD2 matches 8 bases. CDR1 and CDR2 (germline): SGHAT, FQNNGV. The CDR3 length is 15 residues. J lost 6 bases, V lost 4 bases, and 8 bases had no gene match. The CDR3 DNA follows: TGTGCCAGCAGCTCGATCGGCGGGAGGCTCAATGAGCAGTTCTTC. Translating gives CASSSIGGRLNEQFF.

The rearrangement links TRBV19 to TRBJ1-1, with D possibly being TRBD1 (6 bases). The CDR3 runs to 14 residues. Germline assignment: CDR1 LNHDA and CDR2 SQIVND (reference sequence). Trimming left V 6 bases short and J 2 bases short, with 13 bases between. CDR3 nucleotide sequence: TGTGCCAGTAGCCGAGGGACATTTAACACTGAAGCTTTCTTT. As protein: CASSRGTFNTEAFF. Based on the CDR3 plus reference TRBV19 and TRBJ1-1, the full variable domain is DGGITQSPKYLFRKEGQNVTLSCEQNLNHDAMYWYRQDPGQGLRLIYYSQIVNDFQKGDIAEGYSVSREKKESFPLTVTSAQKNPTAFYLCASSRGTFNTEAFFGQGTRLTVV.

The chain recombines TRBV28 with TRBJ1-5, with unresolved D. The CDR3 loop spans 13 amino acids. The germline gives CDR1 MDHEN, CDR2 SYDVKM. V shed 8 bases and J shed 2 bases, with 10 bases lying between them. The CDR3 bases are TGTGCCAGCGAAGCGGGTGGCAATCAGCCCCAGCATTTT. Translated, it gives CASEAGGNQPQHF.

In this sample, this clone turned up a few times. The CDR3 region is CASSPRGGVYGYTF. In nucleotides, the CDR3 is TGTGCCAGCAGCCCCCGTGGGGGCGTCTATGGCTACACCTTC. The J gene is TRBJ1-2, the V gene TRBV3-1 (or the pseudogene TRBV3-2), with D perhaps matching TRBD1 (6 bases). The germline V and J ends were trimmed by 4 bases and 4 bases, with 13 bases remaining between them. The germline gives CDR1 LGHDT, CDR2 YNNKEL (reference sequence). There are 14 residues in the CDR3.